This record covers a single T cell receptor beta chain. Its antigen is not yet known. No much larger clone exists at a distance of one base, and base qualities are not known. Patients with autoimmune disease history or receiving systemic immunosuppression were excluded from the trial. Peripheral blood for TCR sequencing was drawn from every dose cohort at baseline, at cycle 4 day 1 and at cycle 7 day 1. The samples were taken from a phase I, first-in-human, multicenter, open-label dose-escalation trial of ivuxolimab. Adults with locally advanced or metastatic melanoma, renal cell, hepatocellular, or head and neck squamous cell carcinoma were enrolled in the trial. Before TCR sequencing, CD4+ and CD8+ T cells were separately sorted from peripheral blood. To sequence the TCRbeta CDR3 region, genomic DNA was isolated from the sorted cells. The immunoSEQ Assay was used to sequence the TCRbeta CDR3 regions. The table comes from immuneACCESS by way of TCRdb, which keeps in-frame sequences with V and J called. Part of the clones is missing from these tables; in studies checked, under half for an unresolved V gene and the rest for unknown reasons. The sample profile shows about 80,000 clones; roughly 81% of them were found once. Just under 25% of the sample lies in the top ten.

The data originate from a study of OX40 agonist ivuxolimab in advanced cancers. Some background on the complete study: Ivuxolimab was a fully human IgG2 agonistic monoclonal antibody targeting the costimulatory receptor OX40 (CD134). Intravenous ivuxolimab was administered to patients every 2 weeks at six dose levels: 0.01, 0.1, 0.3, 1.5, 3 and 10 mg/kg. Among the roughly 52 dose-escalation patients, roughly 20 had hepatocellular carcinoma, roughly 15 melanoma, 9 renal cell carcinoma and 9 head and neck cancer. In the dose-escalation cohort, 82.7% of patients were male, and the mean age was around 60 years, with a range of about 20 to 79. Prior anti-PD-1, anti-PD-L1 or anti-CTLA-4 therapy was permitted, and roughly two fifths of dose-escalation patients had received checkpoint inhibitors. Partial responses occurred in three dose-escalation patients: two with cutaneous melanoma and one with hepatocellular carcinoma. Peripheral TCRbeta sequencing was intended to test whether TCR sequence diversity was altered and clonal T-cell expansion was caused by ivuxolimab. The paper covers the monotherapy dose-escalation part of the phase I ivuxolimab trial, which included N of about 50 patients. Results the study describes overall, beyond this receptor: At doses of 0.1 to 3.0 mg/kg, clonal expansion of both CD4+ and CD8+ blood T cells was observed from baseline to week 6. Low levels of normalized T-cell clonal expansion were also seen in some nonresponding patients. After ivuxolimab, CD8+ T cells had more expanded clones than CD4+ T cells on average. The antigen specificity of the clonally expanded peripheral T cells was not determined. In partial responders in the 0.1-3.0 mg/kg groups, normalized peripheral clonal expansion was found to be among the lowest, especially among CD8+ T cells.

The CDR3 sequence holds 13 residues, the cysteine and phenylalanine included. The CDR3 DNA has 39 bases and is translated from base 1. Based on the germline V gene (reference sequence), the CDR1 and CDR2 sequences are SEHNR and FQNEAQ. V loses 7 bases of germline sequence and J loses 7 bases, and the interval between the two ends is 14 bases. The chain is assembled from TRBV7-9 and TRBJ2-1; D gene: possibly TRBD2, on 6 matching bases. Sequencing used CD4+ or CD8+ T cells sorted from blood, obtained in a trial of the OX40 agonist ivuxolimab. The source of this sequence is an adult with an advanced solid tumor such as melanoma, head and neck, liver or kidney cancer. The DNA sequence is TGTGCCAGCACGGAGCGGGTTAGGAATGAGCAGTTCTTC. This is translated as CASTERVRNEQFF. Full variable domain (CDR3 extended with the reference TRBV7-9 and TRBJ2-1 proteins): DTGVSQNPRHKITKRGQNVTFRCDPISEHNRLYWYRQTLGQGPEFLTYFQNEAQLEKSRLLSDRFSAERPKGSFSTLEIQRTEQGDSAMYLCASTERVRNEQFFGPGTRLTVL.